What follows describes a single TCR beta chain. Its antigen is currently unknown. The data originate from a study of graft-versus-host responses after intestinal transplantation. Across the whole study: Each recipient received a multivisceral, liver-intestinal, or isolated intestinal graft. Every recipient underwent anti-thymocyte globulin induction, then tacrolimus and steroids for roughly three years. Study-wide points: Patients who carried graft-donor T cell macrochimerism also had high graft-versus-host to host-versus-graft clonal ratios in their allografts. Peak GvH clone levels in circulation were associated with early post-transplant HvG declines.

Here immunoSEQ multiplex PCR was the method, and the copy in TCRdb shows in-frame clones only, minus some. The repertoire consists of some 9,900 clones, with nearly 95% occurring once and the leading ten covering roughly 3.7%. Trimming at V came to 5 bases and at J to 5 bases, leaving 10 bases not matched to a gene. This CDR3 is 15 amino acids long. Germline assignment: CDR1 SGHTA and CDR2 FQGTGA. The V gene is TRBV7-3, the J gene TRBJ2-5, with 8 bases that match TRBD2. This receptor was obtained from a human patient who received an intestinal transplant, so some T cells may come from the graft donor. Sequencing was performed on PBMCs, taken approximately 45 days after intestinal transplantation. In DNA, the CDR3 is TGTGCCAGCAGCCCCCGGGGGGGGCCCGGGGAGACCCAGTACTTC. As protein: CASSPRGGPGETQYF.